One sample yielded the 18 T cell receptor beta chains listed below, sequenced in a study of cytomegalovirus exposure and HLA in healthy donors. The PCR ran on 60 Vbeta and 13 Jbeta primers. Profiling relied on immunoSEQ multiplex PCR, and the TCRdb table lists in-frame clones only, not all of them. The ten top clones account for about 2%, within a sample of 170,000 or so clones. The sample taken for sequencing was PBMCs. These receptors were taken from a young man in good health and CMV-seronegative.

The chain has TRBV28 and TRBJ2-5, with 16 bases matching TRBD2. Germline values: CDR1 MDHEN, CDR2 SYDVKM. The CDR3 loop spans 17 amino acids. V shed 3 bases, J shed 3 bases, and the junction held 4 bases outside the gene matches. The CDR3 coding sequence is TGTGCCAGCAGTTTTGGGACTAGCGGGAGGGCGGAAGAGACCCAGTACTTC. It yields the protein CASSFGTSGRAEETQYF.

The chain has TRBV7-9 and TRBJ2-2; tentatively, D is TRBD1 (6 bases). The V end was cut by 5 bases, the J end by 4 bases, with 14 bases between. This CDR3 is built from 15 residues. The germline CDR1 and CDR2 sequences are SEHNR and FQNEAQ (reference sequence). Here the CDR3 DNA reads TGTGCCAGCAGCCCCGCGACAGGAACCACCGGGGAGCTGTTTTTT. This sequence encodes CASSPATGTTGELFF.

The rearrangement joins TRBV19 to TRBJ1-1, with 7 nucleotides matching TRBD1. The CDR3 covers 15 residues. J gave up 2 bases and V 5 bases, and 8 bases lay outside the gene matches. Germline-derived CDR1 and CDR2 are LNHDA and SQIVND (reference sequence). The CDR3 loop reads CASSDGTDINTEAFF. Here the CDR3 DNA reads TGTGCCAGTAGTGACGGGACAGACATTAACACTGAAGCTTTCTTT.

J is TRBJ1-5 and V is TRBV2; tentative D call: TRBD1 (5 bases). Trimming took off 4 bases at V and 4 bases at J, with 11 bases between the two ends. CDR1 and CDR2 from the germline V gene are SNHLY and FYNNEI. This CDR3 comprises 14 residues. CDR3 loop: CASSGPTDNQPQHF. As DNA, the CDR3 is TGTGCCAGCAGTGGGCCGACAGATAATCAGCCCCAGCATTTT.

The chain joins TRBV7-2 to TRBJ1-5; 7 bases align to TRBD1. Germline CDR1 SGHTA, CDR2 FQGNSA. V lost 0 bases and J lost 4; bases outside the gene matches: 3. The CDR3 extends over 15 amino acids. Written as DNA, the CDR3 is TGTGCCAGCAGCTTAGCCGGGACAGATAATCAGCCCCAGCATTTT. The encoded protein is CASSLAGTDNQPQHF.

Here the CDR3 DNA reads TGTGCCAGTAGTATAGATCAAGGGGGGACCCAGTACTTC. It yields the protein CASSIDQGGTQYF. The chain has TRBV19 and TRBJ2-5, with TRBD1 as a possible D gene (6 bases). Germline values: CDR1 LNHDA, CDR2 SQIVND (reference sequence). The germline V and J ends were trimmed by 0 bases and 7 bases, with 9 bases remaining between them. The CDR3 consists of 13 residues.

The chain employs TRBV11-2 and TRBJ2-3, with no clear D. CDR3 length equals 14 residues. Trimming left V 7 bases short and J 2 bases short, with 13 bases between. CDR1 and CDR2 (germline): SGHAT, FQNNGV. The CDR3 nucleotides are TGTGCCAGCACCCTTTCGGTGATCACAGATACGCAGTATTTT. This gives the protein CASTLSVITDTQYF.

The V gene is TRBV7-3, the J gene TRBJ2-2, with TRBD2 matching over 10 bases. The CDR3 has 21 amino acids. CDR1 and CDR2 from the germline V gene are SGHTA and FQGTGA. The junction had 22 bases not matched to a gene; V was cut back by 7 bases and J by 2 bases. The CDR3 spells CASTPHGAGIAGGKNTGELFF. The CDR3 coding sequence is TGTGCCAGCACTCCGCATGGGGCAGGGATAGCGGGAGGAAAAAACACCGGGGAGCTGTTTTTT.

The chain employs TRBV19 and TRBJ2-1; D gene uncertain. The CDR3 runs 15 residues. Germline V CDR1 and CDR2: LNHDA, SQIVND (reference sequence). V lost 5 bases and J 0 bases, leaving 11 bases between the germline ends. The CDR3 bases are TGTGCCAGTAGTCCTTTCCGGAGCTCCTACAATGAGCAGTTCTTC. Its protein is CASSPFRSSYNEQFF.

V gene TRBV28 combines with J gene TRBJ1-4; 9 nucleotides agree with TRBD1. CDR1 is MDHEN and CDR2 is SYDVKM in the germline V gene. This CDR3 comprises 14 residues. V lost 6 bases and J lost 10; bases outside the gene matches: 9. CDR3 sequence reads: CASSLQGAMVKLFF. The CDR3 DNA reads as TGTGCCAGCAGCCTACAGGGGGCTATGGTAAAACTGTTTTTT.

This chain joins TRBV10-1 and TRBJ1-1, with D possibly being TRBD1 (5 bases). The CDR3 has 13 residues. V shed 8 bases and J shed 0 bases, with 10 bases lying between them. Germline assignment: CDR1 WNHNN and CDR2 SYGVQD (reference sequence). CDR3 loop: CASAGGMNTEAFF. In nucleotides, the CDR3 is TGCGCCAGCGCCGGGGGGATGAACACTGAAGCTTTCTTT.

The V gene is TRBV18, the J gene TRBJ1-4; possible D gene TRBD1, 6 bases. CDR1 is KGHSH, CDR2 LQKENI, per germline. Trimming shortened V by 3 bases and J by 3 bases, and 8 bases separated the two germline ends. The CDR3 loop spans 14 amino acids. CDR3 bases: TGTGCCAGCTCACCGACAGGAGCTAATGAAAAACTGTTTTTT. Translating gives CASSPTGANEKLFF.

The V and J genes are TRBV7-2 and TRBJ1-1, with D possibly TRBD1 on 6 matching bases. CDR3 length: 16 amino acids. CDR1 and CDR2 from the germline V gene are SGHTA and FQGNSA. V gave up 2 bases and J gave up 5 bases, with 18 bases separating them. In DNA form, the CDR3 reads TGTGCCAGCAGCTTAAGGTTGGGCGGGAGGGGGACTGAAGCTTTCTTT. This codes for CASSLRLGGRGTEAFF.

V is TRBV5-1 and J is TRBJ2-7; no reliable D call. CDR1 and CDR2 from the germline V gene are SGHRS and YFSETQ. V was clipped by 3 bases and J by 1 base, with 11 bases between them. This CDR3 has 14 amino acids. The CDR3 DNA sequence: TGCGCCAGCAGCTCCGTAGCTGGGTCCTACGAGCAGTACTTC. This translates into CASSSVAGSYEQYF.

The chain carries TRBV6-1 and TRBJ2-1, with 12 bases fitting TRBD2. Looked up from germline, CDR1 is MNHNS and CDR2 is SASEGT. V lost 4 bases to trimming and J lost 8 bases; unmatched junction nucleotides: 9. The CDR3 loop spans 16 amino acids. CDR3 in amino acids: CASSGGPSGRADEQFF. DNA of the CDR3: TGTGCCAGCAGTGGGGGACCTAGCGGGAGGGCGGATGAGCAGTTCTTC.

For this clone: The junction shows a germline mismatch at one end, possibly a read error. This chain connects TRBV18 to TRBJ2-3; 12 positions agree with TRBD2. Germline-derived CDR1 and CDR2 are KGHSH and LQKENI. This CDR3 is 16 amino acids long. This chain's CDR3 is CVSSPRLAGVGDTQYF. The CDR3 nucleotides read TGTGTCAGCTCACCGAGACTAGCGGGAGTCGGAGATACGCAGTATTTT.

V and J are TRBV12-2 and TRBJ2-7; TRBD2, as called in the table, went unchecked against the DNA. TRBV12-2 is listed as a pseudogene. CDR3 length equals 17 residues. CDR3 nucleotide sequence: TGTGCAAGTCGCTTAGCGAGAACGACTAGCGAGCAAGACGAGCAGTACTTC. Its protein product is CASRLARTTSEQDEQYF.

The chain combines TRBV19 with TRBJ1-2; a weak D match, TRBD1 (6 bases). This CDR3 is built from 15 residues. V lost 0 bases and J lost 6, with 14 bases in between. The germline gives CDR1 LNHDA, CDR2 SQIVND (reference sequence). For the CDR3, the DNA is TGTGCCAGTAGTATAGATCTGTGGCAGGGGAATGGCTACACCTTC. Protein product: CASSIDLWQGNGYTF.